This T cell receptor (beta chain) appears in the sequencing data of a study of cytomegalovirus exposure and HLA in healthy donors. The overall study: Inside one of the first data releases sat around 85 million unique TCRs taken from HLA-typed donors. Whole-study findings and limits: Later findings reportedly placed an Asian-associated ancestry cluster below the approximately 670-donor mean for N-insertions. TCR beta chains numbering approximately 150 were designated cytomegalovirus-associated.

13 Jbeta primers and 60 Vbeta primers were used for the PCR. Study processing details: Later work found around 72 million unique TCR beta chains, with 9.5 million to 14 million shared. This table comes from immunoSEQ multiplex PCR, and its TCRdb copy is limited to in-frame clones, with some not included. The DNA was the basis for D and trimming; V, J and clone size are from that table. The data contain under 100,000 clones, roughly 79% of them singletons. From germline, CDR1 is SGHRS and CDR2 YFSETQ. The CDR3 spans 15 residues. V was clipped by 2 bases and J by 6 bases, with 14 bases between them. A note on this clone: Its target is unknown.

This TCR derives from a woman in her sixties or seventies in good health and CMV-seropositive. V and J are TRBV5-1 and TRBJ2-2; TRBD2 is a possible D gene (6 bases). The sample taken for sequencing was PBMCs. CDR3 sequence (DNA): TGCGCCAGCAGCTTTTTGGCCGGGAGCCCCGGGGAGCTGTTTTTT. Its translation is CASSFLAGSPGELFF. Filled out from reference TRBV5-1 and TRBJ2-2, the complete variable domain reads KAGVTQTPRYLIKTRGQQVTLSCSPISGHRSVSWYQQTPGQGLQFLFEYFSETQRNKGNFPGRFSGRQFSNSRSEMNVSTLELGDSALYLCASSFLAGSPGELFFGEGSRLTVL.